This T cell receptor beta chain was captured in a study of beta chain features in type 1 diabetes. Findings and caveats of the study: Type 1 diabetes patients had moderately but significantly shorter TCRB CDR3s in all four CD4+ subsets.

V lost 3 bases and J lost 5; bases outside the gene matches: 2. There are 14 residues in the CDR3. Germline assignment: CDR1 KGHSH and CDR2 LQKENI. Details on this clone: Its antigen remains unknown.

Sequenced material consisted of expressed TCRB transcripts (all of the isolated RNA was reverse transcribed). The assay was immunoSEQ multiplex PCR, and TCRdb's table has in-frame clones only and misses some. Counted here are 250,000 to 300,000 clones, around 25% occurring once; the ten biggest clones make up roughly 0.013%. Sorted CD4+ subsets: naive, central memory, regulatory, stem cell-like memory (CD45RO/CCR7/CD25/CD127/CD95/CD27 panel). The clonotype originates from a woman under 40 with type 1 diabetes. Sequencing used naive CD4+ T cells from blood. V usage is TRBV18 and J usage is TRBJ2-4, with TRBD1 identical over 9 bases. The chain's CDR3 is CASSPDRGENIQYF. Here the CDR3 DNA reads TGTGCCAGCTCACCTGACAGGGGGGAAAACATTCAGTACTTC.